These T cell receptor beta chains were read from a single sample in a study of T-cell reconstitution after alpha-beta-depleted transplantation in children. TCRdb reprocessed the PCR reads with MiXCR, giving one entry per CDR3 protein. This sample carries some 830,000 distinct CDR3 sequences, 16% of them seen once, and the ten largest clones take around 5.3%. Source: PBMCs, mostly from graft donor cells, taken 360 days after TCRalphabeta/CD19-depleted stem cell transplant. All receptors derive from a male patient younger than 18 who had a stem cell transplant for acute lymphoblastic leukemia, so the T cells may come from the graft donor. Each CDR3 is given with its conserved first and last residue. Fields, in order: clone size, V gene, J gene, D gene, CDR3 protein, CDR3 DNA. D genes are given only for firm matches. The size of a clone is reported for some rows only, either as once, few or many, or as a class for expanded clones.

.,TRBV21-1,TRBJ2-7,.,CASSKVSGEGLAGCTYEQYF,TGTGCCAGCAGCAAAGTCTCAGGCGAAGGACTAGCGGGATGCACCTACGAGCAGTACTTC
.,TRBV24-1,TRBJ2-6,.,CATSGSGSGANVLTF,TGTGCCACCAGTGGCTCCGGCTCTGGGGCCAACGTCCTGACTTTC
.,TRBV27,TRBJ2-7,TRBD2,CASSLWAGASYEQYF,TGTGCCAGCAGTTTATGGGCGGGAGCCTCCTACGAGCAGTACTTC
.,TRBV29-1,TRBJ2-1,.,CSAGQAGRGEQFF,TGCAGCGCCGGGCAGGCGGGACGAGGTGAGCAGTTCTTC
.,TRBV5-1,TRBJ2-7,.,CASSLGRDGEQYF,TGCGCCAGCAGCTTGGGAAGGGATGGTGAGCAGTACTTC
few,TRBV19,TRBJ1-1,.,CASSGWWNTEAFF,TGTGCCAGTAGTGGGTGGTGGAACACTGAAGCTTTCTTT
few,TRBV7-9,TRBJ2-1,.,CASSLAYGADHNEQFF,TGTGCCAGCAGCTTAGCGTATGGAGCGGACCACAATGAGCAGTTCTTC
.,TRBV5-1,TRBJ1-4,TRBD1,CASSLVPPGQGAEKLFF,TGCGCCAGCAGCTTGGTACCTCCGGGACAGGGGGCAGAAAAACTGTTTTTT
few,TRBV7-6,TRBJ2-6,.,CASSLIFGANVLTF,TGTGCCAGCAGCTTAATTTTTGGGGCCAACGTCCTGACTTTC
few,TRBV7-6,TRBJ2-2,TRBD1,CASSSGDRSFSMELFF,TGTGCCAGCAGCTCTGGGGACAGGAGCTTCTCGATGGAGCTGTTTTTT
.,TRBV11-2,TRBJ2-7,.,CASSASRDDFYEQYF,TGTGCCAGCAGTGCTTCCCGGGACGACTTCTACGAGCAGTACTTC